Following are 13 T cell receptor beta chains from one sample sequenced in a study of response to subunit inactivated influenza vaccine. MiXCR was run by TCRdb on the RT-PCR reads, yielding one entry per CDR3 protein. Of some 500,000 distinct CDR3 sequences in the sample, approximately 15% were seen once. The starting material was CD4+ T cells sorted from PBMCs, obtained 23 months after vaccination. The receptor set was obtained from a man between 50 and 75 years old who received an inactivated influenza vaccine.

J is TRBJ2-2 and V is TRBV5-1, with 9 bases identical to TRBD2. Germline V gives CDR1 SGHRS, CDR2 YFSETQ. V was clipped by 6 bases and J by 3 bases; unmatched bases: 6. The CDR3 covers 15 residues. The DNA of the CDR3 is TGCGCCAGCATACCGACTAGCGGATACACCGGGGAGCTGTTTTTT. Protein: CASIPTSGYTGELFF.

The chain joins TRBV9 to TRBJ1-3; no clear D gene. This CDR3 has 15 amino acids. The germline CDR1 and CDR2 sequences are SGDLS and YYNGEE. V was pared by 4 bases and J by 0 bases, with 11 bases between. The CDR3 is CASSLHSSSGNTIYF. The DNA for the CDR3 is TGTGCCAGCAGCTTACACTCGAGCTCTGGAAACACCATATATTTT. The full variable domain, completed using reference TRBV9 and TRBJ1-3, is DSGVTQTPKHLITATGQRVTLRCSPRSGDLSVYWYQQSLDQGLQFLIQYYNGEERAKGNILERFSAQQFPDLHSELNLSSLELGDSALYFCASSLHSSSGNTIYFGEGSWLTVV.

This clonotype turned up a few times. The chain joins TRBV7-8 to TRBJ2-7; the D gene is possibly TRBD2 (6 bases). The V end was cut by 3 bases, the J end by 3 bases, with 9 bases between. The germline V gene has CDR1 SGHVS and CDR2 FQNEAQ. The length of the CDR3 is 13 residues. This chain's CDR3 is CASSFGLNYEQYF. The CDR3 DNA sequence: TGTGCCAGCAGCTTTGGACTAAACTACGAGCAGTACTTC.

This clonotype was seen a few times. The J gene is TRBJ1-1, the V gene TRBV29-1; D may be TRBD1 (6 bases). This CDR3 has 12 amino acids. Germline V gene sequence: CDR1 SQVTM, CDR2 ANQGSEA. V was clipped by 7 bases and J by 6 bases, with 15 bases between them. The CDR3 nucleotides read TGCAGCGGGGGGACAAAACGGGCTGAAGCTTTCTTT. It is translated as CSGGTKRAEAFF.

This clonotype was observed a few times. The chain carries TRBV6-5 and TRBJ2-7; weak D call: TRBD1 (6 bases). Germline V gene sequence: CDR1 MNHEY, CDR2 SVGAGI. This CDR3 contains 17 residues. V was shortened by 0 bases and J by 0 bases, with 15 bases between the two germline ends. Here the CDR3 reads CASSYSADRSYSYEQYF. CDR3 coding DNA: TGTGCCAGCAGTTACTCGGCTGACAGGTCGTACTCCTACGAGCAGTACTTC.

This clonotype was detected only a few times. This chain connects TRBV20-1 to TRBJ2-7; no clear D. The CDR3 is 12 amino acids. Germline CDR1 and CDR2: DFQATT and SNEGSKA (reference sequence). V was pared by 8 bases and J by 5 bases, with 16 bases between. The CDR3 nucleotides read TGCAGTACGGCAGGTTTTGGGAACGAGCAGTACTTC. As protein: CSTAGFGNEQYF.

This chain uses TRBV18 with TRBJ1-1, with unresolved D. Trimming removed 5 bases from V and 1 base from J, with 8 bases in between. Germline lookup yields CDR1 KGHSH and CDR2 LQKENI. The CDR3 has 13 residues. Here the CDR3 reads CASSKGENTEAFF. The CDR3, as DNA: TGTGCCAGCTCAAAGGGAGAGAACACTGAAGCTTTCTTT. Based on the CDR3 plus reference TRBV18 and TRBJ1-1, the full variable domain is NAGVMQNPRHLVRRRGQEARLRCSPMKGHSHVYWYRQLPEEGLKFMVYLQKENIIDESGMPKERFSAEFPKEGPSILRIQQVVRGDSAAYFCASSKGENTEAFFGQGTRLTVV.

The V gene is TRBV29-1, the J gene TRBJ2-7; D not certain. This CDR3 has 15 residues. Germline V gene sequence: CDR1 SQVTM, CDR2 ANQGSEA. V lost 5 bases and J lost 0, with 17 bases in between. CDR3 in amino acids: CSVHLAKRSSYEQYF. CDR3 nucleotide sequence: TGCAGCGTTCATCTGGCTAAACGAAGCTCCTACGAGCAGTACTTC.

This clonotype showed up just a few times. This chain connects TRBV4-3 to TRBJ2-5, with 9 bases fitting TRBD2. Germline V gene sequence: CDR1 LGHNA, CDR2 YSLEER. The V and J ends lost 4 bases and 1 base, in that order; junction bases with no gene match: 1. This CDR3 has 14 amino acids. The CDR3 spells CASSPSGVQETQYF. The CDR3 nucleotides are TGCGCCAGCAGCCCTAGCGGGGTCCAAGAGACCCAGTACTTC.

This clonotype was counted a few times. The chain combines TRBV3-1 with TRBJ1-5; no clear D. This CDR3 comprises 15 residues. CDR1 LGHDT and CDR2 YNNKEL come from the germline V gene (reference sequence). The V end was cut by 1 base, the J end by 7 bases, with 14 bases between. CDR3 residues: CASSQAGRPEQPQHF. The CDR3 bases are TGTGCCAGCAGCCAAGCCGGAAGGCCTGAGCAGCCCCAGCATTTT.

This clonotype was counted between two and nine times. The CDR3: CASSQETGPNYGYTF. In DNA, the CDR3 is TGCGCCAGCAGCCAAGAGACAGGACCCAACTATGGCTACACCTTC. This chain links TRBV4-3 with TRBJ1-2; D perhaps matches TRBD1 (6 bases). The germline V and J ends were trimmed by 0 bases and 2 bases, with 10 bases remaining between them. Per germline, CDR1 LGHNA and CDR2 YSLEER. CDR3 length: 15 residues.

Only a few counts were recorded for this clonotype. The chain carries TRBV4-2 and TRBJ1-1; weak D call: TRBD1 (6 bases). Germline loops: CDR1 LGHNA, CDR2 YNFKEQ. The V end lost 4 bases, the J end lost 7 bases, and 13 bases lay between the germline ends. This CDR3 spans 13 amino acids. The CDR3 nucleotides are TGTGCCAGCAGCCTCACAGGGCAGGGTGAAGCTTTCTTT. Its translation: CASSLTGQGEAFF.

This clonotype has just a few counts. The V call is TRBV5-1, the J call TRBJ1-1, with 10 nucleotides matching TRBD1. This CDR3 has 14 amino acids. With V trimmed by 4 bases and J by 4 bases, 4 bases remained unmatched. The germline CDR1 and CDR2 sequences are SGHRS and YFSETQ. As DNA, the CDR3 is TGCGCCAGCAGCGGGACAGGGGCAAGCACTGAAGCTTTCTTT. Translating gives CASSGTGASTEAFF. Based on the CDR3 plus reference TRBV5-1 and TRBJ1-1, the full variable domain is KAGVTQTPRYLIKTRGQQVTLSCSPISGHRSVSWYQQTPGQGLQFLFEYFSETQRNKGNFPGRFSGRQFSNSRSEMNVSTLELGDSALYLCASSGTGASTEAFFGQGTRLTVV.